This T cell receptor beta chain was profiled in a study of shared clonotypes between healthy human individuals. Study-wide context: Plates per donor: three CD4 naive, three CD4 memory, two CD8 naive, one CD8 memory. Study results and caveats: Represented diversity, genetic and exposure-history alike, was limited by few donors.

The CDR3 covers 14 residues. Germline lookup yields CDR1 SNHLY and CDR2 FYNNEI. V was trimmed by 4 bases and J by 3 bases, leaving 7 bases between them. Some clones are missing from TCRdb's copy, which holds only in-frame ones; the method was immunoSEQ multiplex PCR. The table records millions of clones, 85% to 95% of them present only once. Remarks on this clone: The antigen remains undetermined.

This chain links TRBV2 with TRBJ2-6; D may be TRBD1 (5 bases). The clonotype comes from a man aged 18 to 30 in good health. Some clones in this sample may be carry-over from other donors' samples. The sample comprised naive CD4+ T cells from PBMCs. Specified subset: CD45RA+ positively selected. The CDR3 loop reads CASSAQGGANVLTF. The CDR3 coding sequence is TGTGCCAGCAGTGCCCAGGGTGGGGCCAACGTCCTGACTTTC.